This TCR beta chain was profiled in a study of spatial heterogeneity in lung cancer. This CDR3 is 13 amino acids long. V shed 1 base and J shed 6 bases, with 8 bases lying between them. Per the germline V gene, CDR1 is SGHDT and CDR2 is YYEEEE. Judged by abundance, this clonotype is medium-sized (0.01 to 0.1%). The library was designed around alpha chains, so this beta chain is a stray read whose abundance carries little weight. TCRdb fed the 5' RACE reads into MiXCR, producing one record per CDR3 protein. The sample shows around 1,600 distinct CDR3 sequences, approximately 7.9% of them seen only once. The time point here: sample taken at primary tumor resection. From tumor, nontumor lung or frozen PBMC, whole RNA was taken unsorted for sequencing. Samples came from 60 to 75 TRACERx patients with untreated early-stage lung cancer.

This chain uses TRBV5-6 with TRBJ1-5, with D unresolved. The input for sequencing was normal lung tissue next to the tumor, taken at surgery. The sequence came from a female donor with early-stage non-small cell lung cancer. This CDR3 is CASSLSVAQPQHF. The CDR3 region has the DNA TGTGCCAGCAGCTTGTCGGTCGCTCAGCCCCAGCATTTT.